This T cell receptor (beta chain) comes out of a study of identical twins. With V trimmed by 1 base and J by 6 bases, 9 bases remained unmatched. Germline CDR1 is SGHRS and CDR2 is YFSETQ. The CDR3 runs 16 residues. At least ten counts were recorded for this clonotype. TCRdb re-derived calls from the 5' RACE reads in MiXCR, one entry per CDR3 protein. The table has about 570,000 distinct CDR3 sequences, around 9.6% seen once. The same sample was also studied in work on yellow fever vaccine responses in identical twins. This second study notes: Vaccine-induced T cell responses in twins were reportedly observed to appear partly convergent, partly personalized.

The receptor comes from a woman between 18 and 30 years old in good health. The chain joins TRBV5-1 to TRBJ2-1; 8 nucleotides match TRBD2. The sequenced material came from PBMCs. CDR3 protein: CASSLFGSGEINEQFF. The DNA for the CDR3 is TGCGCCAGCAGCTTGTTCGGTAGCGGGGAAATCAATGAGCAGTTCTTC.